This T cell receptor (beta chain) was observed in a study of T cells in narcolepsy. About the study: Healthy controls were enrolled alongside patients with narcolepsy type 1 or type 2. Overall study results and limits: Blood of same and different patients, but not healthy controls, reportedly held recurring autoreactive clonotypes.

Libraries were prepared by immunoSEQ multiplex PCR; TCRdb keeps only in-frame clonotypes and omits some of them. The sample lists under 40,000 clones, about 76% seen once, with over 0.95% in the top ten. The CDR3 length is 14 residues. V was clipped by 5 bases and J by 1 base, with 12 bases between them. Germline V gives CDR1 GTSNPN, CDR2 SVGIG (reference sequence). Concerning this clone itself: Its antigen is undetermined.

The specimen sequenced was CD45RA- memory CD4+ T cells from PBMCs. This sequence was found in a human donor with narcolepsy. The V and J genes are TRBV30 and TRBJ1-3; tentative D call: TRBD1 (6 bases). CDR3 protein: CAWRLDRSGNTIYF. In nucleotides, the CDR3 is TGTGCCTGGCGTCTGGACAGATCTGGAAACACCATATATTTT.